These 13 T cell receptor beta chains share one sample of origin, sequenced in a study of blood T cell repertoires in COVID-19. The method was immunoSEQ multiplex PCR; TCRdb's version includes in-frame clones alone and lacks a portion of them. The sample has roughly 220,000 clones, 80% to 90% seen once. The sample consisted of PBMCs or T cells enriched from blood (not recorded which). Receptor source: a woman aged 18-30 years in a cohort exposed to, infected with or recovered from COVID-19 (not recorded which).

The V gene is TRBV6-1, the J gene TRBJ2-7; TRBD1 matches at 9 bases. With V trimmed by 3 bases and J by 2 bases, 2 bases remained unmatched. The CDR3 covers 14 residues. Germline assignment: CDR1 MNHNS and CDR2 SASEGT. The CDR3 region is CASSDGTGTYEQYF. The CDR3 nucleotides are TGTGCCAGCAGTGACGGGACAGGGACCTACGAGCAGTACTTC.

The rearrangement uses TRBV6-5 and TRBJ1-6, with TRBD1 as a possible D gene (5 bases). The CDR3 extends over 13 amino acids. V lost 8 bases and J 10 bases, leaving 15 bases between the germline ends. CDR1 MNHEY and CDR2 SVGAGI come from the germline V gene. The CDR3 reads CASRLGPRSPLHF. CDR3 nucleotide sequence: TGTGCCAGCCGGCTGGGGCCTAGATCACCCCTCCACTTT.

J is TRBJ2-1 and V is TRBV4-1, with 13 positions matching TRBD2. Germline CDR1 reads MGHRA; CDR2 reads YSYEKL. The ends lost 0 bases at V and 7 bases at J; junction bases unmatched: 12. The CDR3 extends over 19 amino acids. The CDR3 DNA follows: TGCGCCAGCAGCCAAGATCAGGGACTAGCGGGGCCCAGGGGAAATGAGCAGTTCTTC. Protein product: CASSQDQGLAGPRGNEQFF.

The chain has TRBV5-1 and TRBJ1-1; TRBD1 might be the D (5 bases). CDR3 length: 13 residues. Trimming stripped 4 bases from V and 5 bases from J, with 12 bases between. Germline V gene data show CDR1 as SGHRS and CDR2 as YFSETQ. In DNA, the CDR3 is TGCGCCAGCAGCCCTCCTAGGGGAACTGAAGCTTTCTTT. It yields the protein CASSPPRGTEAFF.

V is TRBV5-6 and J is TRBJ1-1; 9 bases align to TRBD1. The CDR3 spans 15 residues. Germline CDR1 and CDR2: SGHDT and YYEEEE. V lost 3 bases and J lost 4; bases outside the gene matches: 7. The CDR3 loop is CASSSGTGSSTEAFF. CDR3 DNA: TGTGCCAGCAGCTCCGGGACAGGGAGTTCCACTGAAGCTTTCTTT.

The chain recombines TRBV5-1 with TRBJ1-2; TRBD1 agrees at 7 bases. This CDR3 is 11 amino acids long. Trimming took 4 bases from V and 7 from J; bases not matched to a gene: 1. The germline gives CDR1 SGHRS, CDR2 YFSETQ. CDR3 nucleotide sequence: TGCGCCAGCAGCGGGGACAGTGGCTACACCTTC. Its translation is CASSGDSGYTF.

The V and J genes are TRBV2 and TRBJ1-1; perhaps TRBD1 as D (5 bases). CDR3 length equals 15 residues. Germline CDR1 is SNHLY and CDR2 is FYNNEI. The V end was cut by 4 bases, the J end by 1 base, with 13 bases between. For the CDR3, the DNA is TGTGCCAGCAGTGTGCGGGGGGTCAAGAACACTGAAGCTTTCTTT. It translates to CASSVRGVKNTEAFF.

Comments on this clone: Other DNA variants within this sample encode the same CDR3. The genes are TRBV5-1 and TRBJ1-3; no clear D gene. The CDR3 runs 15 residues. The germline V gene encodes CDR1 SGHRS and CDR2 YFSETQ. V was cut by 4 bases and J by 0 bases, with 11 bases left in between. This chain's CDR3 is CASSLDSNSGNTIYF. DNA for the CDR3: TGCGCCAGCAGCCTGGACTCCAACTCTGGAAACACCATATATTTT.

The chain links TRBV13 to TRBJ1-2, with a tentative D call TRBD1 (5 bases). V was trimmed by 6 bases and J by 6 bases, leaving 11 bases between them. The CDR3 runs to 12 residues. Germline V lookup: CDR1 PRHDT, CDR2 FYEKMQ (reference sequence). CDR3 coding DNA: TGTGCCAGCAGTCCGGGGGGGAATGGCTACACCTTC. Translating gives CASSPGGNGYTF.

Only one count was recorded for this clone. V gene TRBV11-3 combines with J gene TRBJ2-2, with 7 positions matching TRBD1. Per the germline V gene, CDR1 is SGHNT and CDR2 is YENEEA. The V gene end was trimmed by 6 bases and the J gene end by 6 bases; junction bases not matched to a gene: 7. CDR3 length: 14 residues. The CDR3 DNA is TGTGCCAGCAGTCCTAGGGGGCGGCCCGGGGAGCTGTTTTTT. This codes for CASSPRGRPGELFF.

V gene TRBV2 combines with J gene TRBJ1-1, with a possible D match to TRBD1 (6 bases). From germline, CDR1 is SNHLY and CDR2 FYNNEI. CDR3 length: 12 residues. The V end lost 8 bases, the J end lost 1 base, and 8 bases lay between the germline ends. The CDR3 is CASGGQNTEAFF. For the CDR3, the DNA is TGTGCCAGCGGGGGACAGAACACTGAAGCTTTCTTT.

This sequence joins TRBV19 and TRBJ2-3, with D perhaps TRBD2 (5 bases). Germline V lookup: CDR1 LNHDA, CDR2 SQIVND (reference sequence). The V end was cut by 3 bases, the J end by 2 bases, with 15 bases between. The CDR3 is 16 residues long. The CDR3, as DNA: TGTGCCAGTAGTATCGGGGTCGGGGTAAACACAGATACGCAGTATTTT. Translation: CASSIGVGVNTDTQYF.

The rearrangement uses TRBV19 and TRBJ2-7, with D possibly TRBD1 on 6 matching bases. The CDR3 extends over 15 amino acids. The V end was cut by 2 bases, the J end by 0 bases, with 11 bases between. Germline V gives CDR1 LNHDA, CDR2 SQIVND (reference sequence). As DNA, the CDR3 is TGTGCCAGTAGTATAAATTCACAGGGCTCCTACGAGCAGTACTTC. This translates into CASSINSQGSYEQYF. The whole variable domain, remainder taken from reference TRBV19 and TRBJ2-7, is DGGITQSPKYLFRKEGQNVTLSCEQNLNHDAMYWYRQDPGQGLRLIYYSQIVNDFQKGDIAEGYSVSREKKESFPLTVTSAQKNPTAFYLCASSINSQGSYEQYFGPGTRLTVT.